Below, 11 T cell receptor beta chains from the same sample are listed, as sequenced in a study of blood T cell repertoires in COVID-19. TCRdb's table, derived via immunoSEQ multiplex PCR, lists solely in-frame clones and lacks some. This table has about 15,000 clones, about 89% appearing once. The source material was peripheral blood. These receptors originate from a woman in her 70s in a cohort sampled during active or convalescent COVID-19.

The chain couples TRBV18 to TRBJ1-1; TRBD1 aligns across 7 bases. Germline CDR1 is KGHSH and CDR2 is LQKENI. With V trimmed by 3 bases and J by 5 bases, 6 bases remained unmatched. The CDR3 consists of 14 residues. Here the CDR3 DNA reads TGTGCCAGCTCACCCGGAGGGGGCTCGACTGAAGCTTTCTTT. It yields the protein CASSPGGGSTEAFF.

This sequence joins TRBV18 and TRBJ1-2, with D tentatively TRBD1 (5 bases). Germline values: CDR1 KGHSH, CDR2 LQKENI. Trimming stripped 3 bases from V and 0 bases from J, with 14 bases between. The CDR3 extends over 16 amino acids. DNA of the CDR3: TGTGCCAGCTCACCCCTCGGAGGGACTCCTAACTATGGCTACACCTTC. Translated: CASSPLGGTPNYGYTF.

The rearrangement uses TRBV30 and TRBJ2-4; 7 bases line up with TRBD2. Germline trimming cut 3 bases from V and 1 base from J; bases unmatched to any gene: 6. Per germline, CDR1 GTSNPN and CDR2 SVGIG (reference sequence). The CDR3 sequence is 15 residues long. CDR3 loop: CAWRRNGGAKNIQYF. The DNA for the CDR3 is TGTGCCTGGAGGAGGAACGGGGGGGCCAAAAACATTCAGTACTTC.

This rearrangement joins TRBV28 to TRBJ1-2; D is perhaps TRBD1 (6 bases). V was clipped by 8 bases and J by 4 bases, with 23 bases between them. The germline V gene has CDR1 MDHEN and CDR2 SYDVKM. The CDR3 has 16 amino acids. CDR3 DNA sequence: TGTGCCAGCCCTACCCTACCCCGACAGGTAGGCTATGGCTACACCTTC. Translated, it gives CASPTLPRQVGYGYTF.

A few counts support this clone. This rearrangement joins TRBV7-2 to TRBJ2-5; D possibly corresponds to TRBD2 (5 bases). V was trimmed by 1 base and J by 5 bases, leaving 8 bases between them. CDR3 length equals 13 residues. Germline CDR1 reads SGHTA; CDR2 reads FQGNSA. The CDR3 DNA reads as TGTGCCAGCAGCTTAGGTAGCGTGGAGACCCAGTACTTC. Amino acids: CASSLGSVETQYF.

The gene calls are TRBV5-4 and TRBJ1-1; maybe TRBD1 (6 bases). There are 13 residues in the CDR3. The germline V gene has CDR1 SGHNT and CDR2 YYREEE (reference sequence). The V end was cut by 0 bases, the J end by 6 bases, with 9 bases between. The CDR3 spells CASSLEAGAEAFF. For the CDR3, the DNA is TGTGCCAGCAGCTTGGAAGCAGGGGCTGAAGCTTTCTTT.

The chain combines TRBV7-2 with TRBJ2-6, with D perhaps matching TRBD1 (6 bases). CDR3 length: 16 residues. Germline V gene lookup returns CDR1 SGHTA and CDR2 FQGNSA. Trimming removed 1 base at V and 0 bases at J, with 7 bases between. CDR3 bases: TGTGCCAGCAGCTTAGGAGGGGGCTCTGGGGCCAACGTCCTGACTTTC. It translates to CASSLGGGSGANVLTF.

This sequence joins TRBV24-1 and TRBJ2-3; TRBD2 matches 12 bases. The CDR3 is made up of 17 amino acids. Unmatched junction bases numbered 7, after V lost 4 bases and J lost 3 bases. Germline lookup yields CDR1 KGHDR and CDR2 SFDVKD. The CDR3 loop reads CATSDPGTSGLTDTQYF. CDR3 in DNA: TGTGCCACCAGTGACCCCGGGACTAGCGGGCTAACAGATACGCAGTATTTT.

V gene TRBV30 combines with J gene TRBJ2-7; D remains unclear. The CDR3 has 11 residues. The germline V gene has CDR1 GTSNPN and CDR2 SVGIG (reference sequence). Trimming stripped 5 bases from V and 2 bases from J, with 7 bases between. In DNA form, the CDR3 reads TGTGCCTGGGGTATTGCCTACGAGCAGTACTTC. Its protein product is CAWGIAYEQYF.

V and J are TRBV6-5 and TRBJ1-1; D not certain. Germline CDR1 is MNHEY and CDR2 is SVGAGI. The V end was cut by 6 bases, the J end by 5 bases, with 13 bases between. The CDR3 length is 13 residues. DNA of the CDR3: TGTGCCAGCAGCCCAGGAGGTAGGACTGAAGCTTTCTTT. Protein product: CASSPGGRTEAFF.

The chain carries TRBV13 and TRBJ2-3; 12 positions agree with TRBD2. V lost 3 bases, J lost 0 bases, and 7 bases stayed unmatched. The germline V gene has CDR1 PRHDT and CDR2 FYEKMQ (reference sequence). The CDR3 length is 18 residues. CDR3 sequence: CASSFGLAGRTSTDTQYF. In nucleotides, the CDR3 is TGTGCCAGCAGCTTTGGACTAGCGGGGCGCACTAGCACAGATACGCAGTATTTT.